These 17 T cell receptor beta chains share one sample of origin, sequenced in a study of cytomegalovirus exposure and HLA in healthy donors. Sequencing used immunoSEQ multiplex PCR; TCRdb keeps in-frame clones, though not all of them. The sample includes about 120,000 clones, roughly 84% of them seen just once. Sequences were obtained from PBMCs. The receptors were gathered from a woman aged 25-40 years in good health and CMV-seronegative.

This chain links TRBV4-2 with TRBJ2-3; D uncertain. Trimming left V 0 bases short and J 6 bases short, with 4 bases between. CDR3 length: 12 amino acids. Germline V lookup: CDR1 LGHNA, CDR2 YNFKEQ. CDR3 amino acids: CASSQEEDTQYF. CDR3 coding DNA: TGTGCCAGCAGCCAAGAGGAGGATACGCAGTATTTT.

The chain is built from TRBV7-2 and TRBJ2-1, with TRBD2 as a possible D gene (6 bases). Germline V lookup: CDR1 SGHTA, CDR2 FQGNSA. Trimming took off 6 bases at V and 0 bases at J, with 12 bases between the two ends. CDR3 size: 15 residues. The CDR3 DNA sequence: TGTGCCAGCAGAATGGCGGGGCTCTCCTACAATGAGCAGTTCTTC. Protein product: CASRMAGLSYNEQFF. Filled out from reference TRBV7-2 and TRBJ2-1, the complete variable domain reads GAGVSQSPSNKVTEKGKDVELRCDPISGHTALYWYRQSLGQGLEFLIYFQGNSAPDKSGLPSDRFSAERTGGSVSTLTIQRTQQEDSAVYLCASRMAGLSYNEQFFGPGTRLTVL.

J is TRBJ1-4 and V is TRBV4-3; D gene uncertain. CDR3 length: 17 residues. Germline V lookup: CDR1 LGHNA, CDR2 YSLEER. The V end lost 0 bases, the J end lost 0 bases, and 11 bases lay between the germline ends. CDR3 DNA sequence: TGCGCCAGCAGCCAAGATAAGGTGGGCGCAACTAATGAAAAACTGTTTTTT. It specifies CASSQDKVGATNEKLFF.

The V gene is TRBV6-4, the J gene TRBJ2-7, with a possible D match to TRBD1 (5 bases). Trimming stripped 7 bases from V and 1 base from J, with 14 bases between. The V gene's germline CDR1 is MRHNA and CDR2 SNTAGT. The CDR3 consists of 14 residues. CDR3: CASNTQGRSYEQYF. DNA for the CDR3: TGTGCCAGCAATACGCAGGGAAGATCCTACGAGCAGTACTTC.

V is TRBV7-2 and J is TRBJ2-7, with 9 bases identical to TRBD1. The junction had 5 bases not matched to a gene; V was cut back by 0 bases and J by 5 bases. This CDR3 comprises 15 residues. Germline V gives CDR1 SGHTA, CDR2 FQGNSA. The CDR3 sequence: CASSLATGGRHEQYF. CDR3 DNA sequence: TGTGCCAGCAGCTTAGCAACAGGGGGCAGACACGAGCAGTACTTC. The variable domain in full, completed from reference TRBV7-2 and TRBJ2-7, reads GAGVSQSPSNKVTEKGKDVELRCDPISGHTALYWYRQSLGQGLEFLIYFQGNSAPDKSGLPSDRFSAERTGGSVSTLTIQRTQQEDSAVYLCASSLATGGRHEQYFGPGTRLTVT.

The count of this clone is one. The chain has TRBV6-6 and TRBJ2-3, with TRBD2 as a possible D gene (6 bases). Germline-derived CDR1 and CDR2 are MNHNY and SVGAGI (reference sequence). This CDR3 is 14 amino acids long. The ends were cut back, 4 bases at V and 4 bases at J, with 12 bases in the middle. CDR3 protein: CASSSIWGADTQYF. As DNA, the CDR3 is TGTGCCAGCAGTTCCATTTGGGGGGCAGATACGCAGTATTTT.

The gene calls are TRBV7-2 and TRBJ1-1; D is unclear. Between the trimmed V and J ends, which lost 3 bases and 1 base, there was a span of 15 bases. The CDR3 length is 16 residues. The germline V gene encodes CDR1 SGHTA and CDR2 FQGNSA. CDR3 loop: CASSFGSGRGNTEAFF. CDR3 nucleotides: TGTGCCAGCAGCTTCGGGAGCGGGCGGGGGAACACTGAAGCTTTCTTT.

This chain links TRBV5-6 with TRBJ2-3; 8 nucleotides agree with TRBD2. V gave up 6 bases and J gave up 2 bases; unmatched junction bases: 5. CDR1 SGHDT and CDR2 YYEEEE come from the germline V gene. CDR3 length: 14 residues. The CDR3 DNA is TGTGCCAGCACCGGACTAGCCACCACAGATACGCAGTATTTT. This sequence encodes CASTGLATTDTQYF.

This chain joins TRBV7-9 and TRBJ1-5; a possible D gene is TRBD1 (6 bases). Between the trimmed V and J ends, which lost 4 bases and 6 bases, there was a span of 13 bases. Germline V gene lookup returns CDR1 SEHNR and CDR2 FQNEAQ (reference sequence). The CDR3 is made up of 14 amino acids. The CDR3 DNA reads as TGTGCCAGCAGCTCAACAGGGAGGGGTCAGCCCCAGCATTTT. This sequence encodes CASSSTGRGQPQHF.

The rearrangement uses TRBV7-2 and TRBJ2-7; 14 nucleotides agree with TRBD2. The CDR3 has 15 residues. Germline V gene data show CDR1 as SGHTA and CDR2 as FQGNSA. V trimming: 5 bases; J trimming: 4 bases; junction bases outside the gene matches: 4. The CDR3, as DNA: TGTGCCAGCAGCCCATGGACTAGCGGGGGGTACGAGCAGTACTTC. Translated, it gives CASSPWTSGGYEQYF.

V is TRBV18 and J is TRBJ1-4, with unresolved D. Germline CDR1 KGHSH, CDR2 LQKENI. Trimming left V 3 bases short and J 0 bases short, with 5 bases between. The CDR3 is made up of 14 amino acids. The CDR3 reads CASSPRTTNEKLFF. The CDR3 region has the DNA TGTGCCAGCTCACCCAGAACAACTAATGAAAAACTGTTTTTT.

This clone was found once. The rearrangement uses TRBV19 and TRBJ2-7; possible D gene TRBD1, 6 bases. In germline, CDR1 is LNHDA, CDR2 SQIVND (reference sequence). CDR3 length: 13 amino acids. The ends were cut back, 5 bases at V and 1 base at J, with 9 bases in the middle. CDR3 protein: CASSPGQSYEQYF. In nucleotides, the CDR3 is TGTGCCAGTAGTCCCGGACAGTCCTACGAGCAGTACTTC. Full variable domain (outside the CDR3, taken from reference TRBV19 and TRBJ2-7): DGGITQSPKYLFRKEGQNVTLSCEQNLNHDAMYWYRQDPGQGLRLIYYSQIVNDFQKGDIAEGYSVSREKKESFPLTVTSAQKNPTAFYLCASSPGQSYEQYFGPGTRLTVT.

The V and J genes are TRBV18 and TRBJ1-2, with D maybe TRBD1 (5 bases). Trimming removed 5 bases at V and 2 bases at J, with 12 bases between. Looked up from germline, CDR1 is KGHSH and CDR2 is LQKENI. The length of the CDR3 is 14 residues. The CDR3 here is CASSSQGPNYGYTF. As DNA, the CDR3 is TGTGCCAGCTCATCCCAGGGCCCCAACTATGGCTACACCTTC.

The chain is built from TRBV5-6 and TRBJ1-1; 7 nucleotides match TRBD1. CDR1 and CDR2 from the germline V gene are SGHDT and YYEEEE. This CDR3 is built from 16 residues. Trimming at V came to 0 bases and at J to 3 bases, leaving 8 bases not matched to a gene. The CDR3 is CASSLGQGYRDTEAFF. CDR3 sequence (DNA): TGTGCCAGCAGCTTGGGACAGGGCTATAGGGACACTGAAGCTTTCTTT.

This rearrangement joins TRBV5-1 to TRBJ2-5; 10 nucleotides agree with TRBD2. Germline-derived CDR1 and CDR2 are SGHRS and YFSETQ. V shed 0 bases, J shed 2 bases, and the junction held 7 bases outside the gene matches. CDR3 length: 17 amino acids. CDR3 residues: CASSLDTSGAWQETQYF. The DNA of the CDR3 is TGCGCCAGCAGCTTGGATACTAGCGGGGCTTGGCAAGAGACCCAGTACTTC.

CDR3 loop: CASSQAGLAGELFF. The CDR3 nucleotides are TGCGCCAGCAGCCAAGCCGGGTTAGCGGGGGAGCTGTTTTTT. This sequence joins TRBV4-3 and TRBJ2-2; D perhaps matches TRBD2 (5 bases). The CDR3 has 14 amino acids. Trimming removed 1 base from V and 8 bases from J, with 11 bases in between. CDR1 is LGHNA and CDR2 is YSLEER in the germline V gene.

This clone has ten or more counts. CDR3: CASRPFGRYGYTF. The DNA for the CDR3 is TGTGCCAGCAGACCTTTTGGGAGGTATGGCTACACCTTC. V usage is TRBV2 and J usage is TRBJ1-2; D gene unclear. Trimming took off 6 bases at V and 5 bases at J, with 13 bases between the two ends. The length of the CDR3 is 13 residues. CDR1 and CDR2 (germline): SNHLY, FYNNEI.